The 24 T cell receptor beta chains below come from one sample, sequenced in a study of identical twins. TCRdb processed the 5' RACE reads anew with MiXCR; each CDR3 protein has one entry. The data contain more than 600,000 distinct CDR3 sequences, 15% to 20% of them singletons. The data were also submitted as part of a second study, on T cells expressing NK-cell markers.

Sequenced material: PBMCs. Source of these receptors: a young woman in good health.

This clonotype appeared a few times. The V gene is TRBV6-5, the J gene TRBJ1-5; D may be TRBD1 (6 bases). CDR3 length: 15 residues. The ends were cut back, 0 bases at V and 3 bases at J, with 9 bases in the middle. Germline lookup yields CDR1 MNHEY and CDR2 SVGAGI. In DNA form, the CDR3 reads TGTGCCAGCAGTTACTCCAGACAGGACAATCAGCCCCAGCATTTT. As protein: CASSYSRQDNQPQHF.

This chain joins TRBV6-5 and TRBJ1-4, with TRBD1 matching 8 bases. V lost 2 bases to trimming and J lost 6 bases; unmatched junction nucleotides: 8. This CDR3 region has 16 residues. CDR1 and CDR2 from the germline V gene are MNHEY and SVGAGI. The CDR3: CASSYGAGTGYEKLFF. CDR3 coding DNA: TGTGCCAGCAGTTACGGAGCCGGGACAGGTTATGAAAAACTGTTTTTT.

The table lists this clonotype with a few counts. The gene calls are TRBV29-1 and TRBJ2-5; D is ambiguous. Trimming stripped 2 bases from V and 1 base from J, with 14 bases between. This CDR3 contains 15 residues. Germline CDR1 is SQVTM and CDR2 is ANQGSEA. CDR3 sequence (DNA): TGCAGCGTTGAAAGGACGCAAGGGCCCCAAGAGACCCAGTACTTC. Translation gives CSVERTQGPQETQYF.

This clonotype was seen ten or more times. CDR3 region: CASRSGPLNEQYF. In DNA, the CDR3 is TGTGCCAGCAGATCTGGCCCACTGAACGAGCAGTACTTC. The chain is built from TRBV6-1 and TRBJ2-7; the D is unclear. The V gene lost 6 bases and the J gene lost 5 bases, with 14 bases spanning the gap. There are 13 residues in the CDR3. Germline V gives CDR1 MNHNS, CDR2 SASEGT.

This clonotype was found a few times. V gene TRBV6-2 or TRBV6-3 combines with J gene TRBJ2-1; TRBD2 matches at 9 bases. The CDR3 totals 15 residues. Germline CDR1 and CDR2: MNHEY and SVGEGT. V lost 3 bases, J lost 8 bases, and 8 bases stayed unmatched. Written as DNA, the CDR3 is TGTGCCAGCAGTTATGTCCTAGCGGGAAATCATGAGCAGTTCTTC. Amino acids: CASSYVLAGNHEQFF.

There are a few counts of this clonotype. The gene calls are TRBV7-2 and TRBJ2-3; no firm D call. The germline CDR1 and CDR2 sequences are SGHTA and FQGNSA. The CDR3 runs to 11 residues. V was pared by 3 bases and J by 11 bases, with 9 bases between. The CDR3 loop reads CASSFQRGQYF. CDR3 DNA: TGTGCCAGCAGCTTTCAAAGAGGGCAGTATTTT.

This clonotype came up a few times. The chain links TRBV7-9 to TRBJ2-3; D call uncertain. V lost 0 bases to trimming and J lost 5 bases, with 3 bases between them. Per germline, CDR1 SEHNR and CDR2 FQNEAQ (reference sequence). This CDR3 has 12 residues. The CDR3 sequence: CASSLAIDTQYF. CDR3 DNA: TGTGCCAGCAGCTTAGCAATAGATACGCAGTATTTT.

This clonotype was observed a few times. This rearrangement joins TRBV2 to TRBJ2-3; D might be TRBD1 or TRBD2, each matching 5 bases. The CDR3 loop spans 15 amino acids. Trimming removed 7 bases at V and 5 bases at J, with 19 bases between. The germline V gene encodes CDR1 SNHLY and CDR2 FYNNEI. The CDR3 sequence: CASTPGTKKGDTQYF. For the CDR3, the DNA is TGTGCCAGCACCCCGGGGACCAAAAAAGGAGATACGCAGTATTTT.

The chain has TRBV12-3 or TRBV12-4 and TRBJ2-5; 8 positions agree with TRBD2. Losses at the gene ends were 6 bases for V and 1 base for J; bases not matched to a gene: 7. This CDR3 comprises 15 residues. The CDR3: CASSRGGNLQETQYF. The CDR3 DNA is TGTGCCAGCAGCCGGGGGGGGAACCTCCAAGAGACCCAGTACTTC.

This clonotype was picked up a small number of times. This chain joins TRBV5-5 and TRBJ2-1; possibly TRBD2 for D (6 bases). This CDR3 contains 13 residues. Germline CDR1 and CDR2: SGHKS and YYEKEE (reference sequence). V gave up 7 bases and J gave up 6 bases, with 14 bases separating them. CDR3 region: CASDSRGGNEQFF. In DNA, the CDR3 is TGTGCCAGCGACTCAAGGGGAGGCAATGAGCAGTTCTTC.

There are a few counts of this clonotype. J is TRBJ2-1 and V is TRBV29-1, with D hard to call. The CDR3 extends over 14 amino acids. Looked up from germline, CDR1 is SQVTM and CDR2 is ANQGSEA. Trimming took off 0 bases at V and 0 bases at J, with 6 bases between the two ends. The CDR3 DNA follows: TGCAGCGTTGAAGACTCAGACTCCTACAATGAGCAGTTCTTC. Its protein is CSVEDSDSYNEQFF.

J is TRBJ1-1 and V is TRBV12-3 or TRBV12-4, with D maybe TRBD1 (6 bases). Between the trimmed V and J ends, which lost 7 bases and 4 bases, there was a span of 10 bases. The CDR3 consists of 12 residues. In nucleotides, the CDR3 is TGTGCCAGCACGGGAGGGGGCACTGAAGCTTTCTTT. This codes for CASTGGGTEAFF.

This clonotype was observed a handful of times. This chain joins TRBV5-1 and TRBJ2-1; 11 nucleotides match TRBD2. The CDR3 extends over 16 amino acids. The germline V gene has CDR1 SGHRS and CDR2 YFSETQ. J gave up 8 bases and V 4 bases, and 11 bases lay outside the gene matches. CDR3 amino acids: CASSPPLAGGDDEQFF. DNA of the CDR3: TGCGCCAGCAGCCCCCCTCTAGCGGGAGGAGACGATGAGCAGTTCTTC. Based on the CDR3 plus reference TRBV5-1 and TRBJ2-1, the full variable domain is KAGVTQTPRYLIKTRGQQVTLSCSPISGHRSVSWYQQTPGQGLQFLFEYFSETQRNKGNFPGRFSGRQFSNSRSEMNVSTLELGDSALYLCASSPPLAGGDDEQFFGPGTRLTVL.

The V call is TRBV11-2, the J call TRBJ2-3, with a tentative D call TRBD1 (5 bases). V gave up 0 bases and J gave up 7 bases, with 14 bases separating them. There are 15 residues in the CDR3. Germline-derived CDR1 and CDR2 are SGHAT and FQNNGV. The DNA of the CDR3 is TGTGCCAGCAGCTTAGAGTCTGGAAGGGGATATACGCAGTATTTT. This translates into CASSLESGRGYTQYF.

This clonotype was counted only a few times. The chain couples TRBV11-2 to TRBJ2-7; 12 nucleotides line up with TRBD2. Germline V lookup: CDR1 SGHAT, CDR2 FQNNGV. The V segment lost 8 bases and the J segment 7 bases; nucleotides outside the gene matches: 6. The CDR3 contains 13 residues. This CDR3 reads CASHQTSGSEQYF. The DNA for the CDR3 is TGTGCCAGCCACCAGACTAGCGGGAGTGAGCAGTACTTC.

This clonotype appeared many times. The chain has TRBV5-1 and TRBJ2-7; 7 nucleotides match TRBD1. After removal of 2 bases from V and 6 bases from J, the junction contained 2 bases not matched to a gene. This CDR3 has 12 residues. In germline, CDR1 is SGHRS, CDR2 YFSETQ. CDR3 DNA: TGCGCCAGCAGCTTACAGGGGTCCGAGCAGTACTTC. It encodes CASSLQGSEQYF.

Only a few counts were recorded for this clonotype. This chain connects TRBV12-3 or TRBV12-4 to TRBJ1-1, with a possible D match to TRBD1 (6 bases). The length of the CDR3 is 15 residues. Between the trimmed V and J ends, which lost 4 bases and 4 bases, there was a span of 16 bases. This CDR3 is CASSSLGGAGTEAFF. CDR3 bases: TGTGCCAGCAGTTCGCTTGGGGGCGCGGGCACTGAAGCTTTCTTT.

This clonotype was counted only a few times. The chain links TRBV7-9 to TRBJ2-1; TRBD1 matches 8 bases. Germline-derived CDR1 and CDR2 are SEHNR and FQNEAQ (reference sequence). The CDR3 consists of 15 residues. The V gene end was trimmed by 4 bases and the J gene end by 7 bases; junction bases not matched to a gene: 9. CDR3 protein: CASSSLRTGGNEQFF. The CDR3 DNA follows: TGTGCCAGCAGCTCCCTTAGAACAGGGGGGAATGAGCAGTTCTTC.

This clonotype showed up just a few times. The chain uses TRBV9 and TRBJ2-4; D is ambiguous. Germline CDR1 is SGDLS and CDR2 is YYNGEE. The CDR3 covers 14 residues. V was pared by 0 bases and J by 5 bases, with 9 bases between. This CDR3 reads CASSVGSSENIQYF. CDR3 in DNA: TGTGCCAGCAGCGTAGGCTCCTCAGAAAACATTCAGTACTTC.

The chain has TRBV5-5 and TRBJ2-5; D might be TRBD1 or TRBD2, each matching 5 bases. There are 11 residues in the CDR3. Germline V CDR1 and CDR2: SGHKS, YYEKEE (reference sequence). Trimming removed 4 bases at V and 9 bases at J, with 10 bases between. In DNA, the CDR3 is TGTGCCAGCAGCCCCCTGGGGGCCCAGTACTTC. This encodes CASSPLGAQYF.

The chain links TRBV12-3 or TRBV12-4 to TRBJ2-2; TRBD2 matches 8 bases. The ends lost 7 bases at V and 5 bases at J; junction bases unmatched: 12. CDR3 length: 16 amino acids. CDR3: CASKRTGGAGTGELFF. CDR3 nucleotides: TGTGCCAGCAAACGAACCGGGGGGGCAGGGACCGGGGAGCTGTTTTTT.

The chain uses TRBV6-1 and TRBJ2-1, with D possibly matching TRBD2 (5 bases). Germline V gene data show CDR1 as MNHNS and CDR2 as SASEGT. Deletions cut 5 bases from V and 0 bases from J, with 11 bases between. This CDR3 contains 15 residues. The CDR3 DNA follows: TGTGCCAGCAGTCCGGGGAGTTACTCCTACAATGAGCAGTTCTTC. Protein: CASSPGSYSYNEQFF.

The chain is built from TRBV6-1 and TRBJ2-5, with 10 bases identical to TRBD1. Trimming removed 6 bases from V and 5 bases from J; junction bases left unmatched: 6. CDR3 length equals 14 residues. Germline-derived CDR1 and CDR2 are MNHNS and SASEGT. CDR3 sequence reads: CASSQTGGRETQYF. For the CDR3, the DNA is TGTGCCAGCAGCCAGACAGGGGGCCGGGAGACCCAGTACTTC.

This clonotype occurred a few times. In DNA form, the CDR3 reads TGTGCCAGCAGTGACTCGGGCGACACCGGGGAGCTGTTTTTT. Amino acids: CASSDSGDTGELFF. The V and J genes are TRBV6-4 and TRBJ2-2, with no clear D. Germline V gene lookup returns CDR1 MRHNA and CDR2 SNTAGT. The CDR3 has 14 amino acids. V lost 0 bases, J lost 3 bases, and 5 bases lay in between.